The 16 T cell receptor beta chains listed next were all sequenced from one sample in a study of blood T cell repertoires in COVID-19 (dated by TCRdb to the early 2020s). The library was obtained by the immunoSEQ multiplex PCR assay. TCRdb provides this immuneACCESS table in a form limited to in-frame rearrangements. Some clones are lacking; in checked studies, under half of them reflect an unresolved V gene, and why the rest are absent is not known. The sample table records hundreds of thousands of clones; more than 80% of these occur just once. The ten biggest clones cover roughly 0.25% of the sample. The sample comprised peripheral blood. The receptors originated from a woman between 18 and 30 years old with acute or convalescent COVID-19.

This chain connects TRBV24-1 to TRBJ2-5; TRBD1 matches 12 bases. The V segment lost 9 bases and the J segment 13 bases; nucleotides outside the gene matches: 11. The V gene's germline CDR1 is KGHDR and CDR2 SFDVKD. The CDR3 loop spans 13 amino acids. CDR3 sequence (DNA): TGTGCCACCCGTGCGGGACAGGGGGCAGGAATGTACTTC. Amino acid sequence: CATRAGQGAGMYF.

The chain links TRBV2 to TRBJ1-5, with D perhaps matching TRBD1 (6 bases). The ends were cut back, 7 bases at V and 1 base at J, with 11 bases in the middle. Looked up from germline, CDR1 is SNHLY and CDR2 is FYNNEI. The length of the CDR3 is 14 residues. As DNA, the CDR3 is TGTGCCAGCACCCCCACAGGGAGCAATCAGCCCCAGCATTTT. It codes for CASTPTGSNQPQHF.

This chain uses TRBV18 with TRBJ1-4; D call uncertain. The length of the CDR3 is 13 residues. The V and J ends lost 8 bases and 2 bases respectively, with 9 bases between them. Germline V gene sequence: CDR1 KGHSH, CDR2 LQKENI. CDR3 sequence (DNA): TGTGCCAGCCTGGAGGGCACTAATGAAAAACTGTTTTTT. Translation: CASLEGTNEKLFF.

V usage is TRBV18 and J usage is TRBJ2-2; D may be TRBD2 (5 bases). V lost 2 bases, J lost 6 bases, and 7 bases lay in between. CDR1 KGHSH and CDR2 LQKENI come from the germline V gene. This CDR3 region has 13 residues. CDR3: CASSPGRAGELFF. The CDR3 coding sequence is TGTGCCAGCTCACCAGGGCGGGCCGGGGAGCTGTTTTTT.

The chain is built from TRBV29-1 and TRBJ1-2; 8 nucleotides line up with TRBD1. The V and J ends lost 3 bases and 6 bases, in that order; junction bases with no gene match: 3. The germline V gene has CDR1 SQVTM and CDR2 ANQGSEA. This CDR3 comprises 12 residues. This CDR3 reads CSVDGQGHGYTF. The CDR3 nucleotides are TGCAGCGTTGACGGACAGGGCCATGGCTACACCTTC.

This chain joins TRBV7-9 and TRBJ2-7; 8 bases agree with TRBD2. Unmatched junction bases numbered 7, after V lost 1 base and J lost 2 bases. The CDR3 is 16 amino acids. Germline V gene data show CDR1 as SEHNR and CDR2 as FQNEAQ (reference sequence). CDR3 sequence reads: CASSLGRGVLTYEQYF. In nucleotides, the CDR3 is TGTGCCAGCAGCTTAGGGCGGGGGGTACTTACCTACGAGCAGTACTTC.

This clone was seen more than once but under ten times. This chain uses TRBV6-5 with TRBJ2-7; TRBD2 is a possible D gene (7 bases). The CDR3 runs to 15 residues. V was pared by 7 bases and J by 4 bases, with 20 bases between. Per germline, CDR1 MNHEY and CDR2 SVGAGI. The CDR3 DNA is TGTGCCAGCACGCGAGGGGGGGCAGGGAAGTACGAGCAGTACTTC. It encodes CASTRGGAGKYEQYF.

The gene calls are TRBV14 and TRBJ1-2, with 8 bases that match TRBD1. The CDR3 is made up of 15 amino acids. The germline CDR1 and CDR2 sequences are SGHDN and FVKESK. V dropped 5 bases and J dropped 8; count of bases not matched to a gene: 13. The CDR3 coding sequence is TGTGCCAGCAGCGCCTCGCACAGGGGGTCGTGGGGCTACACCTTC. Protein product: CASSASHRGSWGYTF.

The DNA of the CDR3 is TGTGCCAGCAGCTTCGGGACAGGGGTCTACGAGCAGTACTTC. As protein: CASSFGTGVYEQYF. The chain carries TRBV11-2 and TRBJ2-7; 10 nucleotides line up with TRBD1. The germline gives CDR1 SGHAT, CDR2 FQNNGV. The V segment lost 3 bases and the J segment 3 bases; nucleotides outside the gene matches: 2. The CDR3 loop spans 14 amino acids. Looking up the rest from reference TRBV11-2 and TRBJ2-7 gives the full variable domain: EAGVAQSPRYKIIEKRQSVAFWCNPISGHATLYWYQQILGQGPKLLIQFQNNGVVDDSQLPKDRFSAERLKGVDSTLKIQPAKLEDSAVYLCASSFGTGVYEQYFGPGTRLTVT.

This clone came up once. This chain uses TRBV14 with TRBJ2-2; 9 bases are shared with TRBD1. V lost 1 base, J lost 7 bases, and 1 base stayed unmatched. The CDR3 totals 14 residues. Germline assignment: CDR1 SGHDN and CDR2 FVKESK. CDR3 coding DNA: TGTGCCAGCAGCCAAGGACAGGGGGTCGGGGAGCTGTTTTTT. Translation: CASSQGQGVGELFF.

The chain links TRBV2 to TRBJ2-1, with a possible D match to TRBD1 (6 bases). Germline loops: CDR1 SNHLY, CDR2 FYNNEI. Trimming pared 5 bases from V and 9 bases from J, leaving 11 bases between. The CDR3 sequence is 12 residues long. CDR3 protein: CASSYRDPEQFF. The CDR3 DNA reads as TGTGCCAGCAGTTACAGGGATCCTGAGCAGTTCTTC.

CDR3 coding DNA: TGTGCCAGTAGTATCGGTTACCGGGGGGCGATCGACCACCACACCGGGGAGCTGTTTTTT. Amino acid sequence: CASSIGYRGAIDHHTGELFF. The rearrangement links TRBV19 to TRBJ2-2, with a weak D call TRBD2 (7 bases). The V gene's germline CDR1 is LNHDA and CDR2 SQIVND (reference sequence). V lost 3 bases to trimming and J lost 3 bases, with 26 bases between them. This CDR3 is 20 amino acids long. Full variable domain (missing parts from reference TRBV19 and TRBJ2-2): DGGITQSPKYLFRKEGQNVTLSCEQNLNHDAMYWYRQDPGQGLRLIYYSQIVNDFQKGDIAEGYSVSREKKESFPLTVTSAQKNPTAFYLCASSIGYRGAIDHHTGELFFGEGSRLTVL.

The V gene is TRBV18, the J gene TRBJ1-1; no definite D call. The CDR3 loop spans 14 amino acids. Germline V CDR1 and CDR2: KGHSH, LQKENI. Trimming shortened V by 1 base and J by 11 bases, and 17 bases separated the two germline ends. The CDR3 region is CASSPLEGYMGAFF. The CDR3 DNA follows: TGTGCCAGCTCACCACTCGAGGGTTACATGGGGGCTTTCTTT.

The rearrangement joins TRBV19 to TRBJ1-4; D possibly corresponds to TRBD1 (6 bases). This CDR3 contains 15 residues. The V end was cut by 5 bases, the J end by 8 bases, with 18 bases between. Germline CDR1 and CDR2: LNHDA and SQIVND (reference sequence). The CDR3 DNA reads as TGTGCCAGTAGTCCTCGAGGGATGGGGGCAGAAAAACTGTTTTTT. Amino acids: CASSPRGMGAEKLFF.

The DNA for the CDR3 is TGTGCCAGCTCTGGACTCAGCTCTGGAAACACCATATATTTT. Its protein is CASSGLSSGNTIYF. The chain couples TRBV6-5 to TRBJ1-3; D gene ambiguous. The CDR3 has 14 amino acids. Trimming left V 8 bases short and J 0 bases short, with 11 bases between. Germline CDR1 MNHEY, CDR2 SVGAGI.

The rearrangement joins TRBV6-2 or TRBV6-3 to TRBJ1-5; the D is unclear. Trimming removed 2 bases at V and 6 bases at J, with 8 bases between. The CDR3 runs to 13 residues. From germline, CDR1 is MNHEY and CDR2 SVGEGT. CDR3 protein: CASSYGPGQPQHF. Written as DNA, the CDR3 is TGTGCCAGCAGTTACGGCCCTGGTCAGCCCCAGCATTTT.